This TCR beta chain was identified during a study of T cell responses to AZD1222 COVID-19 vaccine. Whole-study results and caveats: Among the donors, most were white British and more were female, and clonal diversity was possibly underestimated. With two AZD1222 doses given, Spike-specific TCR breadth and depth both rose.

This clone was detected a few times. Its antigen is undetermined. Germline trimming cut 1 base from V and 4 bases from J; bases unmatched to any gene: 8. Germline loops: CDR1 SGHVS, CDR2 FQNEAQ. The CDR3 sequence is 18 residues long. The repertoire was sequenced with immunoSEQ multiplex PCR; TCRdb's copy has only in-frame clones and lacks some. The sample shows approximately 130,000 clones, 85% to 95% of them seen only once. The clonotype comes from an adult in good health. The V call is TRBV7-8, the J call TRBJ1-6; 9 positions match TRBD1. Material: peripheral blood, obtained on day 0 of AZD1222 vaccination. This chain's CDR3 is CASSLGATGGVYNSPLHF. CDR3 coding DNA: TGTGCCAGCAGCTTAGGGGCCACAGGGGGCGTTTATAATTCACCCCTCCACTTT.